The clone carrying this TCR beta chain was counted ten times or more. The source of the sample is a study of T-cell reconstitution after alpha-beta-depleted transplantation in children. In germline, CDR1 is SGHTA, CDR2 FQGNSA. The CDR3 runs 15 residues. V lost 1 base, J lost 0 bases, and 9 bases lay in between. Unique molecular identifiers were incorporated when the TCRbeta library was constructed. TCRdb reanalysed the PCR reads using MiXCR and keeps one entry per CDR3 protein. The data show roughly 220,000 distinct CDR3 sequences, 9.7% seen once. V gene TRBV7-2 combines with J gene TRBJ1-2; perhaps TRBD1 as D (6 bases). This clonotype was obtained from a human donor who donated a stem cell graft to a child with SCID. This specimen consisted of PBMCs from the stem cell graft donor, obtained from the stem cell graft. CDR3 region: CASSLGGGANYGYTF. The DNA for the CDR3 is TGTGCCAGCAGCTTAGGAGGGGGAGCTAACTATGGCTACACCTTC.